This TCR beta chain was captured by sequencing in a study of cytomegalovirus exposure and HLA in healthy donors. General study points: In vitro assays verified that a few CMV-associated chains recognized CMV antigens specifically.

The study sampled nominally healthy donors, though unrecorded immune exposures were likely. Worth noting for this clone: Its antigen is unidentified.

13 Jbeta primers and 60 Vbeta primers were used for the PCR. Libraries were prepared by immunoSEQ multiplex PCR; TCRdb keeps only in-frame clonotypes and omits some of them. The table lists some 130,000 clones, approximately 71% of them singletons. The sequenced material came from PBMCs. This TCR derives from a man aged 30 to 39 in good health and CMV-seronegative.

The CDR3 is CASSFSGSYYEQYF. DNA of the CDR3: TGCGCCAGCAGCTTTTCTGGGAGCTACTACGAGCAGTACTTC. The chain has TRBV5-1 and TRBJ2-7, with a weak D call TRBD2 (5 bases). Per the germline V gene, CDR1 is SGHRS and CDR2 is YFSETQ. The CDR3 runs to 14 residues. Deletions cut 2 bases from V and 3 bases from J, with 12 bases between.